This TCR beta chain comes out of a study of radiotherapy plus CTLA-4 blockade in lung cancer. Study outcomes and limitations: Among blood TCR repertoires after radiotherapy plus ipilimumab, tumor-derived clones expanded.

Profiled with immunoSEQ multiplex PCR; TCRdb holds only in-frame clones, not every one. The repertoire holds roughly 71,000 clones, with around 80% as singletons. Worth noting for this clone: Antigen: not known.

Trimming stripped 2 bases from V and 4 bases from J, with 15 bases between. Germline CDR1 and CDR2: LGHNA and YSLEER. This CDR3 is 16 amino acids long. The rearrangement joins TRBV4-3 to TRBJ2-1; D might be TRBD1 or TRBD2, each matching 5 bases. The clonotype originates from a human donor with non-small cell lung cancer who had a complete response to radiotherapy plus ipilimumab. Source: peripheral blood, taken from a patient treated with radiotherapy plus ipilimumab. The CDR3 region has the DNA TGCGCCAGCAGCCAATTTTCCGGGACGCCGTACAATGAGCAGTTCTTC. Amino acid sequence: CASSQFSGTPYNEQFF.